This T cell receptor (beta chain) was recovered during a study of read filtering for tumor transcriptome and immune sequencing. This clonotype occurred many times. This library used around 0.4 ug RNA and molecular barcoded adaptors spanning alpha/delta and beta/gamma chains. TCRdb called the reads again in MiXCR, with one record for every CDR3 protein. The sample has around 38,000 distinct CDR3 sequences; approximately 14% are singletons. Trimming removed 5 bases from V and 6 bases from J; junction bases left unmatched: 9. The V gene's germline CDR1 is SGHAT and CDR2 FQNNGV. The CDR3 contains 16 residues.

The gene calls are TRBV11-2 and TRBJ2-2, with 10 bases matching TRBD1. The receptor's source is a donor at least 40 years old with multiple myeloma. The specimen was a population of CD138-negative cells sorted from bone marrow. In DNA form, the CDR3 reads TGTGCCAGCAGCACCTGGACAGGGGGAAGCGCCGGGGAGCTGTTTTTT. Residues: CASSTWTGGSAGELFF.